This TCR beta chain was observed in a study of cytomegalovirus exposure and HLA in healthy donors. Study overall: Within an early data release were about 80 million unique TCRs drawn from HLA-typed donors.

Concerning this clone itself: Its antigen is unknown.

In the PCR, 60 Vbeta and 13 Jbeta primers were used. Here immunoSEQ multiplex PCR was the method, and the copy in TCRdb shows in-frame clones only, minus some. The sample has 95,000 to 150,000 clones; under 90% are singletons. V lost 10 bases to trimming and J lost 5 bases; unmatched junction nucleotides: 8. The CDR3 consists of 13 residues. CDR1 MNHNY and CDR2 SVGAGI come from the germline V gene (reference sequence). Study conclusions and caveats: In a later analysis, CMV-associated beta chains were mostly HLA-associated, it appeared. Certain indistinguishable V segments, among them TRBV6-2 and TRBV6-3, were excluded. Apart from CMV serostatus, no immune exposure information was available.

The material sequenced was PBMCs. This rearrangement joins TRBV6-6 to TRBJ2-3; the match to TRBD1 covers 8 bases. This TCR was sampled from a female donor in good health and CMV-seropositive. CDR3 sequence (DNA): TGTGCCACCAGGCAGGGGGCCAGAGATACGCAGTATTTT. Amino acid sequence: CATRQGARDTQYF.